This TCR beta chain derives from a study of blood T cell repertoires in COVID-19. Study details: The United States, Italy and Spain supplied acute and convalescent COVID-19 samples. Nucleic acid was either cDNA or gDNA, and it came from T cells, B-cell-depleted T cells, or PBMCs.

In germline, CDR1 is LGHNA, CDR2 YNFKEQ. This CDR3 has 16 residues. With V trimmed by 0 bases and J by 4 bases, 3 bases remained unmatched. Authors' data handling: Reference gene primer amplification gave nucleated cell count estimates. Using immunoSEQ multiplex PCR, the repertoire was profiled, and TCRdb retains in-frame clones only, with some absent. V and J calls and clone size are those listed in that table; D and trimming were worked out from the DNA. This sample carries more than 45,000 clones, 87% of them seen once, and the ten largest clones take 15%. This receptor was identified in a human donor with active COVID-19. The donor label of this sample is uncertain. The sequencing sample was made of peripheral blood. V and J are TRBV4-2 and TRBJ1-5, with 10 bases lining up with TRBD1. The chain's CDR3 is CASSQERTGGNQPQHF. The CDR3, as DNA: TGTGCCAGCAGCCAAGAAAGGACAGGGGGAAATCAGCCCCAGCATTTT.